The T cell receptor (beta chain) described here comes from a study of cytomegalovirus exposure and HLA in healthy donors. Primers included in the PCR were 60 Vbeta and 13 Jbeta primers. Libraries were prepared by immunoSEQ multiplex PCR; TCRdb keeps only in-frame clonotypes and omits some of them. The sample holds 150,000 to 200,000 clones. The specimen sequenced was PBMCs. The sequence came from a man younger than 45 in good health and CMV-seronegative.

The CDR3 DNA follows: TGTGCCAGCTCACCAACCTCAACGGGGACAGGGGCTCCGTACGAGCAGTACTTC. Protein product: CASSPTSTGTGAPYEQYF. This chain connects TRBV18 to TRBJ2-7, with 10 bases identical to TRBD1. Germline V gene data show CDR1 as KGHSH and CDR2 as LQKENI. The CDR3 length is 18 residues. V gave up 2 bases and J gave up 4 bases; unmatched junction bases: 14.